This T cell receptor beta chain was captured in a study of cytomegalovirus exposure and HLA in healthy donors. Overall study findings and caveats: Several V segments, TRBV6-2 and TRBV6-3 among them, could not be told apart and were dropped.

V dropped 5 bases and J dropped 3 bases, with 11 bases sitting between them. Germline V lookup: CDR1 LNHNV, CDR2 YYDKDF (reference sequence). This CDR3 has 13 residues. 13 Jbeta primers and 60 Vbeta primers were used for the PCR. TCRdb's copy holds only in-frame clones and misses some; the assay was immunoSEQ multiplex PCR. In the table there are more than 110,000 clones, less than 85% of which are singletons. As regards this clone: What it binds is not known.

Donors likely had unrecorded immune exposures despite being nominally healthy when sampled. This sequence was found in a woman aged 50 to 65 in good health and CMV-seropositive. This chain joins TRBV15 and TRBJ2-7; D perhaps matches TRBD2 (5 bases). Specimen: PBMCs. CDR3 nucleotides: TGTGCCACCAGCTTTAGCGAGTTCTACGAGCAGTACTTC. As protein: CATSFSEFYEQYF.